The 7 T cell receptor beta chains below come from one sample, sequenced in a study of Tregs in tolerant kidney transplant recipients. Clones were read by immunoSEQ multiplex PCR, and TCRdb kept only the in-frame ones, dropping some. The sample records fewer than 80,000 clones, more than 95% being singletons. The material was CD4+ T cells from blood, obtained before the transplant. The receptors stem from a human donor who received a combined kidney and bone marrow transplant.

CDR3 amino acids: CASTKRGGHEQYF. DNA of the CDR3: TGTGCCAGCACCAAGCGTGGGGGCCACGAGCAGTACTTC. The V call is TRBV6-5, the J call TRBJ2-7; tentatively, D is TRBD1 (6 bases). The CDR3 contains 13 residues. CDR1 is MNHEY, CDR2 SVGAGI, per germline. Trimming removed 7 bases at V and 5 bases at J, with 15 bases between.

The chain carries TRBV19 and TRBJ2-1, with 11 bases aligning to TRBD2. CDR1 is LNHDA, CDR2 SQIVND, per germline (reference sequence). This CDR3 is built from 14 residues. The J segment lost 9 bases and the V segment lost 10 bases, leaving 11 bases of the junction unmatched. As DNA, the CDR3 is TGTGCCATTTCCACTAGCGGGAGTAGGGGTGAGCAGTTCTTC. Translating it yields CAISTSGSRGEQFF.

The rearrangement links TRBV5-1 to TRBJ2-5; TRBD1 agrees at 9 bases. V was pared by 3 bases and J by 4 bases, with 7 bases of the junction left unmatched. The CDR3 totals 15 residues. CDR1 and CDR2 (germline): SGHRS, YFSETQ. CDR3 sequence reads: CASSWTGDFRETQYF. The CDR3 region has the DNA TGCGCCAGCAGCTGGACAGGGGACTTTCGAGAGACCCAGTACTTC.

V usage is TRBV19 and J usage is TRBJ2-7; TRBD1 matches at 8 bases. Losses at the gene ends were 2 bases for V and 7 bases for J; bases not matched to a gene: 13. This CDR3 is 16 amino acids long. Germline assignment: CDR1 LNHDA and CDR2 SQIVND (reference sequence). The CDR3 region has the DNA TGTGCCAGTAGTATATCCAGGGGGACAGGAATGAGTGAGCAGTACTTC. This sequence encodes CASSISRGTGMSEQYF.

The V call is TRBV19, the J call TRBJ2-1; D is ambiguous. Germline V gives CDR1 LNHDA, CDR2 SQIVND (reference sequence). This CDR3 contains 12 residues. Trimming removed 5 bases from V and 6 bases from J, with 8 bases in between. DNA for the CDR3: TGTGCCAGTAGTGGGTGGAGCAATGAGCAGTTCTTC. Protein product: CASSGWSNEQFF.

The J gene is TRBJ2-6, the V gene TRBV6-5; D uncertain. The CDR3 contains 14 residues. The germline gives CDR1 MNHEY, CDR2 SVGAGI. Trimming cost V 5 bases and J 4 bases, with 9 bases left between them. The CDR3: CASSTPYGANVLTF. The CDR3 DNA reads as TGTGCCAGCAGTACCCCCTACGGGGCCAACGTCCTGACTTTC.

The J gene is TRBJ2-3, the V gene TRBV6-1; possibly TRBD2 for D (5 bases). This CDR3 region has 13 residues. V lost 8 bases, J lost 1 base, and 10 bases lay in between. CDR1 MNHNS and CDR2 SASEGT come from the germline V gene. CDR3 protein: CASFVGGTDTQYF. DNA for the CDR3: TGTGCCAGCTTCGTCGGGGGCACAGATACGCAGTATTTT.